Below, 25 T cell receptor beta chains from the same sample are listed, as sequenced in a study of blood T cells in healthy people across ages. For the second PCR, which ran for roughly 6 to 12 cycles, a sample-barcoded 5' primer and a J-beta primer mix were used. TCRdb independently ran MiXCR on the 5' RACE reads; one entry per CDR3 protein. The sample lists hundreds of thousands of distinct CDR3 sequences; over 45% were seen once. Sample: blood. The origin of the receptors is a woman aged 60-75 years in good health.

This clonotype was observed a few times. V is TRBV12-5 and J is TRBJ2-7; 11 bases agree with TRBD2. The CDR3 is 14 amino acids. CDR1 is LGHNT, CDR2 FRNRAP, per germline. J was trimmed by 5 bases and V by 8 bases; bases with no gene match: 8. CDR3 region: CASQASGRSNEQYF. The CDR3 coding sequence is TGTGCTAGTCAGGCTAGCGGGAGGTCGAACGAGCAGTACTTC. The full variable domain, completed using reference TRBV12-5 and TRBJ2-7, is DARVTQTPRHKVTEMGQEVTMRCQPILGHNTVFWYRQTMMQGLELLAYFRNRAPLDDSGMPKDRFSAEMPDATLATLKIQPSEPRDSAVYFCASQASGRSNEQYFGPGTRLTVT.

This clonotype was counted only a few times. CDR3 coding DNA: TGCAGTGCTGTTCCCAGGGGGGGCCAAGAGACCCAGTACTTC. This translates into CSAVPRGGQETQYF. The chain links TRBV20-1 to TRBJ2-5, with D possibly being TRBD1 or TRBD2 (7 bases each). Germline V gene lookup returns CDR1 DFQATT and CDR2 SNEGSKA (reference sequence). Trimming pared 5 bases from V and 1 base from J, leaving 14 bases between. CDR3 length equals 14 residues.

The chain carries TRBV12-3 or TRBV12-4 and TRBJ2-1; unclear D gene. The CDR3 length is 12 residues. V dropped 8 bases and J dropped 7 bases, with 12 bases sitting between them. The DNA for the CDR3 is TGTGCCAGCCTTTCAACGGGTAATGAGCAGTTCTTC. Residues: CASLSTGNEQFF.

CDR3 nucleotides: TGTGCCAGCAAATCCGAGACAGGGCCCTACAATGAGCAGTTCTTC. Translation: CASKSETGPYNEQFF. The chain couples TRBV2 to TRBJ2-1, with 7 bases that match TRBD1. Looked up from germline, CDR1 is SNHLY and CDR2 is FYNNEI. The junction had 8 bases not matched to a gene; V was cut back by 7 bases and J by 2 bases. The CDR3 contains 15 residues.

This chain links TRBV28 with TRBJ2-3; no definite D call. Germline assignment: CDR1 MDHEN and CDR2 SYDVKM. CDR3 length: 17 residues. The V end lost 2 bases, the J end lost 0 bases, and 15 bases lay between the germline ends. DNA of the CDR3: TGTGCCAGCAGTTTACTTGTTTGGCCCCATAGCACAGATACGCAGTATTTT. Its protein product is CASSLLVWPHSTDTQYF.

The CDR3 DNA is TGTGCCAGCAGTGCAGGGTCACGACCCTCTGAAGCTTTCTTT. It is translated as CASSAGSRPSEAFF. The V call is TRBV6-2 or TRBV6-3, the J call TRBJ1-1, with a possible D match to TRBD1 (5 bases). The CDR3 is 14 residues long. Germline V gene lookup returns CDR1 MNHEY and CDR2 SVGEGT. The V end was cut by 5 bases, the J end by 6 bases, with 16 bases between.

The chain is built from TRBV7-8 and TRBJ2-7; maybe TRBD2 (5 bases). The V gene's germline CDR1 is SGHVS and CDR2 FQNEAQ. The CDR3 totals 14 residues. The V gene lost 4 bases and the J gene lost 0 bases, with 10 bases spanning the gap. CDR3 amino acids: CASSSQRDSYEQYF. The CDR3 region has the DNA TGTGCCAGCAGCTCCCAACGGGACTCCTACGAGCAGTACTTC.

The CDR3, as DNA: TGCAGTGTATGGGACGGGCGCTATGGCTACACCTTC. Its translation: CSVWDGRYGYTF. The chain links TRBV20-1 to TRBJ1-2, with a possible D match to TRBD1 (5 bases). Trimming removed 7 bases at V and 4 bases at J, with 13 bases between. The CDR3 contains 12 residues. Per the germline V gene, CDR1 is DFQATT and CDR2 is SNEGSKA (reference sequence).

This sequence joins TRBV7-2 and TRBJ1-1; D not certain. CDR3 size: 14 residues. Trimming took 6 bases from V and 2 from J, leaving 13 bases between them. Germline V gene lookup returns CDR1 SGHTA and CDR2 FQGNSA. Written as DNA, the CDR3 is TGTGCCAGCAGGGACCAAGCAACCAACACTGAAGCTTTCTTT. This translates into CASRDQATNTEAFF.

The V gene is TRBV6-4, the J gene TRBJ2-1, with D possibly TRBD1 on 5 matching bases. The V end was cut by 6 bases, the J end by 5 bases, with 17 bases between. Germline V gives CDR1 MRHNA, CDR2 SNTAGT. The CDR3 totals 15 residues. CDR3 DNA: TGTGCCAGCAGAGGCTCCGCCGACAGAAACAATGAGCAGTTCTTC. This translates into CASRGSADRNNEQFF.

For the CDR3, the DNA is TGTGCCAGCAGCTTAATGAGTGGCGGAGGCCCTTACAATGAGCAGTACTTC. It translates to CASSLMSGGGPYNEQYF. The V and J genes are TRBV7-3 and TRBJ2-7, with D possibly TRBD2 on 5 matching bases. The CDR3 has 17 residues. The germline gives CDR1 SGHTA, CDR2 FQGTGA. V gave up 1 base and J gave up 7 bases, with 23 bases separating them.

In nucleotides, the CDR3 is TGCAGTGCCCCACTCACCTGGGGAGGCTACACCTTC. Amino acid sequence: CSAPLTWGGYTF. The chain employs TRBV20-1 and TRBJ1-2; D is unclear. The CDR3 covers 12 residues. V was cut by 6 bases and J by 8 bases, with 16 bases left in between. Germline V CDR1 and CDR2: DFQATT, SNEGSKA (reference sequence).

This clonotype came up a few times. CDR3: CSAVAGATYNEQFF. The DNA of the CDR3 is TGCAGTGCCGTCGCCGGGGCCACCTACAATGAGCAGTTCTTC. The chain couples TRBV20-1 to TRBJ2-1; D is possibly TRBD1 or TRBD2 (5 bases each). Germline CDR1 DFQATT, CDR2 SNEGSKA (reference sequence). V was cut by 6 bases and J by 2 bases, with 14 bases left in between. The CDR3 sequence is 14 residues long.

The chain joins TRBV5-1 to TRBJ2-1, with D possibly matching TRBD2 (6 bases). The CDR3 runs to 12 residues. Deletions cut 3 bases from V and 9 bases from J, with 10 bases between. Germline V gene sequence: CDR1 SGHRS, CDR2 YFSETQ. CDR3 in DNA: TGCGCCAGCAGCTCTACTAGCACTGAGCAGTTCTTC. Amino acids: CASSSTSTEQFF.

This chain links TRBV20-1 with TRBJ1-2; tentatively, D is TRBD1 (5 bases). Deletions cut 3 bases from V and 5 bases from J, with 13 bases between. The V gene's germline CDR1 is DFQATT and CDR2 SNEGSKA (reference sequence). This CDR3 region has 13 residues. The CDR3 loop is CSASSTEKYGYTF. The CDR3 DNA reads TGCAGTGCTAGTTCGACAGAAAAATATGGCTACACCTTC.

J is TRBJ1-1 and V is TRBV4-3, with D uncertain. Deletions cut 1 base from V and 5 bases from J, with 8 bases between. The CDR3 totals 13 residues. Looked up from germline, CDR1 is LGHNA and CDR2 is YSLEER. The CDR3 loop reads CASSQGAWTEAFF. The CDR3 DNA sequence: TGCGCCAGCAGCCAAGGTGCATGGACTGAAGCTTTCTTT.

The chain couples TRBV27 to TRBJ1-2, with TRBD1 as a possible D gene (5 bases). Trimming removed 5 bases from V and 7 bases from J, with 14 bases in between. CDR1 is MNHEY and CDR2 is SMNVEV in the germline V gene (reference sequence). This CDR3 is 13 amino acids long. Here the CDR3 reads CASSVSGTLGYTF. DNA for the CDR3: TGTGCCAGCAGTGTTTCAGGGACCCTTGGCTACACCTTC.

The genes are TRBV7-2 and TRBJ2-7, with 8 bases that match TRBD2. Germline V gene lookup returns CDR1 SGHTA and CDR2 FQGNSA. This CDR3 has 15 residues. With V trimmed by 3 bases and J by 5 bases, 9 bases remained unmatched. CDR3 DNA sequence: TGTGCCAGCAGCTTGGGCGCTCTAGCGGGCAACGAGCAGTACTTC. Its protein product is CASSLGALAGNEQYF.

The chain has TRBV27 and TRBJ2-3; D not resolved. The CDR3 covers 16 residues. Germline CDR1 reads MNHEY; CDR2 reads SMNVEV (reference sequence). V lost 5 bases and J lost 0, with 15 bases in between. Here the CDR3 DNA reads TGTGCCAGCAGTCCCCTGTTACTCCGGAGCACAGATACGCAGTATTTT. The encoded protein is CASSPLLLRSTDTQYF.

V usage is TRBV24-1 and J usage is TRBJ2-1; a weak D match, TRBD2 (7 bases). Germline V gene lookup returns CDR1 KGHDR and CDR2 SFDVKD. V was cut by 1 base and J by 8 bases, with 20 bases left in between. The CDR3 contains 17 residues. As DNA, the CDR3 is TGTGCCACCAGTGATTTCGCGACCAGCGGGACAAACCATGAGCAGTTCTTC. Its protein is CATSDFATSGTNHEQFF.

This clonotype was found a few times. The V and J genes are TRBV7-2 and TRBJ2-7; 8 bases match TRBD2. The germline gives CDR1 SGHTA, CDR2 FQGNSA. The junction had 7 bases not matched to a gene; V was cut back by 3 bases and J by 3 bases. The CDR3 is 15 residues long. The CDR3 loop reads CASSFSAGEGYEQYF. CDR3 DNA: TGTGCCAGCAGCTTTTCAGCGGGAGAGGGCTACGAGCAGTACTTC.

This clonotype has only a few counts. The CDR3 region has the DNA TGTGCCAGCAGTGAAGACACCGGGGAGCTGTTTTTT. It yields the protein CASSEDTGELFF. This chain uses TRBV2 with TRBJ2-2; the D is unclear. The CDR3 has 12 amino acids. Germline CDR1 reads SNHLY; CDR2 reads FYNNEI. V shed 1 base and J shed 3 bases, with 0 bases lying between them.

The chain is built from TRBV3-1 and TRBJ2-3; the D gene is possibly TRBD2 (5 bases). CDR1 is LGHDT and CDR2 is YNNKEL in the germline V gene (reference sequence). With 5 bases removed from V and 8 bases from J, the gap between germline ends came to 17 bases. The CDR3 is made up of 14 amino acids. In DNA form, the CDR3 reads TGTGCCAGCAGCACAAGGACTGGTGCAGGTACGCAGTATTTT. This translates into CASSTRTGAGTQYF.

Note on this clonotype: Compared with germline, one end of the junction differs, possibly owing to a read error. The V and J genes are TRBV6-5 and TRBJ1-1, with 8 bases identical to TRBD1. Germline V lookup: CDR1 MNHEY, CDR2 SVGAGI. This CDR3 has 15 residues. CDR3 nucleotide sequence: TGTGCCAGCAGTACGACAGGGGCGGAGAACACTGGAGCTTTCTTT. Translated: CASSTTGAENTGAFF.

V and J are TRBV20-1 and TRBJ2-5; no clear D. The better agreement between TRBJ2-7 and the DNA end casts doubt on the J call. The germline gives CDR1 DFQATT, CDR2 SNEGSKA (reference sequence). The CDR3 totals 12 residues. The CDR3 is CSARRTVNEQYF. The CDR3 DNA is TGCAGTGCTAGACGAACGGTGAACGAGCAGTACTTC.